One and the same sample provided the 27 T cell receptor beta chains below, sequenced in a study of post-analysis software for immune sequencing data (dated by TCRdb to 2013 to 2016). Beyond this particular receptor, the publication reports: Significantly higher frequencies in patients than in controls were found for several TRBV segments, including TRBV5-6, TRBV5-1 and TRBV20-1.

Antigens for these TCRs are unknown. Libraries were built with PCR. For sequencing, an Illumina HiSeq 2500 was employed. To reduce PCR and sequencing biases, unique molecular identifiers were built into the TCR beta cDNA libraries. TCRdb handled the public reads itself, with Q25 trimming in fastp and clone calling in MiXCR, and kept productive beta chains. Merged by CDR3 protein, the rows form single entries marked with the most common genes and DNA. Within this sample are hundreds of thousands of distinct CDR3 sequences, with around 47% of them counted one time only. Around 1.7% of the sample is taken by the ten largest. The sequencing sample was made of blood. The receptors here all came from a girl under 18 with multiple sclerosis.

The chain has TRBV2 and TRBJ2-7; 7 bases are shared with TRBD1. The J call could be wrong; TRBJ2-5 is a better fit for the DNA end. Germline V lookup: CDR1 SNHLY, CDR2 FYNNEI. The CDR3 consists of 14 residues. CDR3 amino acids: CASRQGSGKETQYF. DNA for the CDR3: TGTGCCAGCCGACAGGGTTCAGGGAAGGAGACCCAGTACTTC.

CDR3 sequence (DNA): TGTGCCAGCATCCCGAGGTCTGGGGCCAACGTCCTGACTTTC. Protein product: CASIPRSGANVLTF. The J gene is TRBJ2-6, the V gene TRBV6-5; D call uncertain. CDR3 length equals 14 residues. Trimming pared 7 bases from V and 1 base from J, leaving 8 bases between. Germline CDR1 is MNHEY and CDR2 is SVGAGI.

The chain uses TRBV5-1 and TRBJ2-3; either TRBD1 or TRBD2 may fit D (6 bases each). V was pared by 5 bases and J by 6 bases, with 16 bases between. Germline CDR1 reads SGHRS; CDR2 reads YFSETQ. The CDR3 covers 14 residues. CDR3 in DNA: TGCGCCAGCAGTTTAGGGGGGCCTCGGGATACGCAGTATTTT. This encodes CASSLGGPRDTQYF.

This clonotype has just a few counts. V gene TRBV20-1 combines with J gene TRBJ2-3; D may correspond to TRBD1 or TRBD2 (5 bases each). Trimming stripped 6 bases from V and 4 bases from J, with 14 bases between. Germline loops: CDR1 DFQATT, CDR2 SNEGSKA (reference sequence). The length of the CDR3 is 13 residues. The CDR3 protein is CSASPGTADTQYF. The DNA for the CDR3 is TGCAGTGCCTCCCCCGGGACCGCAGATACGCAGTATTTT.

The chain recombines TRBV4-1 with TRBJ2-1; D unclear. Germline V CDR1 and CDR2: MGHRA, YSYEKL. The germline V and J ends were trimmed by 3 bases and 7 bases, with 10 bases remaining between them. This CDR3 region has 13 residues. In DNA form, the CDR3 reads TGCGCCAGCAGCCAGGGTAGCTGGAATGAGCAGTTCTTC. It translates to CASSQGSWNEQFF.

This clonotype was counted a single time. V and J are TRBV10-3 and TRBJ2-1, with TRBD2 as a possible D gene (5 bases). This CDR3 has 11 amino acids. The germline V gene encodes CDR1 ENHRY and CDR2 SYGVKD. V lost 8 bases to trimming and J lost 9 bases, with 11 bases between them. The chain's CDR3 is CAIQRRGEQFF. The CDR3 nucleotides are TGTGCCATCCAAAGACGGGGTGAGCAGTTCTTC.

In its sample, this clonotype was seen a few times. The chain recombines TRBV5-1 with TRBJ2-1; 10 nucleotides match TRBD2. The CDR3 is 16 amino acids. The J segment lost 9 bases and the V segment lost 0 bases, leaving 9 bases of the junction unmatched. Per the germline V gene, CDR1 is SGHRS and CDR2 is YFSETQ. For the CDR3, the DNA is TGCGCCAGCAGCTTGGTTAGCGGGGGGACCGACAGTGAGCAGTTCTTC. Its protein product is CASSLVSGGTDSEQFF.

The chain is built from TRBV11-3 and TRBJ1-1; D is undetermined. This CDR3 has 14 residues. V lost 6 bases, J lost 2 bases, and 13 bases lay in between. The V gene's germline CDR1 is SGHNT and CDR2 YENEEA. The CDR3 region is CASRIIEGNTEAFF. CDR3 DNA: TGTGCCAGCAGGATTATAGAAGGAAACACTGAAGCTTTCTTT.

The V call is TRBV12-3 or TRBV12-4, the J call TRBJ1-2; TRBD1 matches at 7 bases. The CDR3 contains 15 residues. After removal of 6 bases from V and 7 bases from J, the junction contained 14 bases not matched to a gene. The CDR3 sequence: CASSPNRGVVSGYTF. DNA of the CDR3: TGTGCCAGCAGCCCTAACAGGGGAGTAGTGTCTGGCTACACCTTC.

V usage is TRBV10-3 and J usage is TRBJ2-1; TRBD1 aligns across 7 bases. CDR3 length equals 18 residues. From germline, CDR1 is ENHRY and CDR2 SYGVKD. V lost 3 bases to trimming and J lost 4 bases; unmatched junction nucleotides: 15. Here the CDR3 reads CAISDLSGGQAEYNEQFF. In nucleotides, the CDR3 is TGTGCCATCAGTGACCTTTCCGGCGGACAGGCCGAATACAATGAGCAGTTCTTC.

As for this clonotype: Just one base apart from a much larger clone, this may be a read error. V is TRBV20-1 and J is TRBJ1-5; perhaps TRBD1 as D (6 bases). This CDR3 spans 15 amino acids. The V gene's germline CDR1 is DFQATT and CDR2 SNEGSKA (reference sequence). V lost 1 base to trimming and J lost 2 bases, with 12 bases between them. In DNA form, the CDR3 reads TGCAGTGCTAGAGCGGGAGGGGGGGGCAATCAGCCCCAGCATTTT. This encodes CSARAGGGGNQPQHF.

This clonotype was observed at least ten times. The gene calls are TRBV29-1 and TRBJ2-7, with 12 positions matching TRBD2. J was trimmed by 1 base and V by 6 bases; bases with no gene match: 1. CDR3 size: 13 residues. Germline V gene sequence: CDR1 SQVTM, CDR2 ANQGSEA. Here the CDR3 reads CSVGTSGSYEQYF. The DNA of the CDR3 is TGCAGCGTAGGGACTAGCGGGTCCTACGAGCAGTACTTC.

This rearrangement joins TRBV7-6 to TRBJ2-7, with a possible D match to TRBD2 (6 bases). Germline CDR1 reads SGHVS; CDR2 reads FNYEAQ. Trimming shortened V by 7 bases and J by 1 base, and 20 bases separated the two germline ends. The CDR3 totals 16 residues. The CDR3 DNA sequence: TGTGCCAGCAACTCTTGGACGGAGGGCTCATCCTACGAGCAGTACTTC. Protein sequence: CASNSWTEGSSYEQYF.

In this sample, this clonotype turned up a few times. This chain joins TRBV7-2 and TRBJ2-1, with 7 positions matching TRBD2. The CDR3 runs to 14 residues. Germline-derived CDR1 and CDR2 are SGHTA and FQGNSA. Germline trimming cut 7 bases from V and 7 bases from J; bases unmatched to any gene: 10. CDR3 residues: CASIVGREGNEQFF. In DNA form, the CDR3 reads TGTGCCAGCATTGTAGGCAGGGAGGGGAATGAGCAGTTCTTC.

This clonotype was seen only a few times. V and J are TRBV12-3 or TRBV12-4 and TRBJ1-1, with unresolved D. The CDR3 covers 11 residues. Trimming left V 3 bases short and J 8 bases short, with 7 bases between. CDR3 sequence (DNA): TGTGCCAGCAGTTTTGAGAGGGAAGCTTTCTTT. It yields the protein CASSFEREAFF.

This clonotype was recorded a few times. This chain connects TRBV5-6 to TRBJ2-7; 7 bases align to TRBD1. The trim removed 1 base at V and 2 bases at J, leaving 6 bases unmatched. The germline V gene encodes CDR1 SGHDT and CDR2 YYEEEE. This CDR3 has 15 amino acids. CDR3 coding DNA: TGTGCCAGCAGCTTGCCCGACAGGGCCGCCTACGAGCAGTACTTC. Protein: CASSLPDRAAYEQYF.

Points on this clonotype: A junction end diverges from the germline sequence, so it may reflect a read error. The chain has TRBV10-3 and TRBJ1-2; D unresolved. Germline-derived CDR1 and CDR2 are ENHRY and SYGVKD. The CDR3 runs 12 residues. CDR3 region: CAISESMRGYSF. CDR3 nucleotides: TGTGCCATCAGTGAGTCGATGCGAGGCTACAGCTTC.

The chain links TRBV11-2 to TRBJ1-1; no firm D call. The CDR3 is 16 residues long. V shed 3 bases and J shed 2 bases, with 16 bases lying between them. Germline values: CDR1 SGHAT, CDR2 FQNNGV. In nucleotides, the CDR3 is TGTGCCAGCAGCTTTTCGATCTACTCAAGCAACACTGAAGCTTTCTTT. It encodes CASSFSIYSSNTEAFF.

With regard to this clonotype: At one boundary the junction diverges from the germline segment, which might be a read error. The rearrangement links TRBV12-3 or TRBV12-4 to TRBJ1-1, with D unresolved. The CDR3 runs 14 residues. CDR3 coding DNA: TGTGCCAGCAGCCGCCCCAGAGTTAACACTGAGGCTTTCTTT. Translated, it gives CASSRPRVNTEAFF.

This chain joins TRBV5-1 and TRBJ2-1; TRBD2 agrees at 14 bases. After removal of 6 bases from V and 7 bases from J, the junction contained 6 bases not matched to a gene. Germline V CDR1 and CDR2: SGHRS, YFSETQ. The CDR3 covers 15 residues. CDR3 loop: CASIPGTSGRNEQFF. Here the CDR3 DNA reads TGCGCCAGCATCCCCGGGACTAGCGGGAGAAATGAGCAGTTCTTC.

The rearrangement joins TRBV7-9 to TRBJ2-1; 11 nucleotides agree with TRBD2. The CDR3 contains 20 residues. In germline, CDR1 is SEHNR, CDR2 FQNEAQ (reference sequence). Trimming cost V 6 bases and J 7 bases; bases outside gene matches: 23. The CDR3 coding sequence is TGTGCCAGCAGGCCAACACTAGCGGGAGAAAGGGTTAACTGGTATAATGAGCAGTTCTTC. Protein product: CASRPTLAGERVNWYNEQFF. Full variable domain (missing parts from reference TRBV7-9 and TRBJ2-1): DTGVSQNPRHKITKRGQNVTFRCDPISEHNRLYWYRQTLGQGPEFLTYFQNEAQLEKSRLLSDRFSAERPKGSFSTLEIQRTEQGDSAMYLCASRPTLAGERVNWYNEQFFGPGTRLTVL.

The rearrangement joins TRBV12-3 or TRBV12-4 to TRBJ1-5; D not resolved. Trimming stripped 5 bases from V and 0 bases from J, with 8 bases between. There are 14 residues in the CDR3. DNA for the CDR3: TGTGCCAGCAGTGTTAAGGATAGCAATCAGCCCCAGCATTTT. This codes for CASSVKDSNQPQHF.

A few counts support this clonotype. The DNA of the CDR3 is TGTGCCAGCAGTCCCGACTTCTACGAGCAGTACTTC. Protein: CASSPDFYEQYF. V is TRBV27 and J is TRBJ2-7; D remains unclear. Deletions cut 5 bases from V and 3 bases from J, with 8 bases between. The CDR3 runs 12 residues. The germline V gene has CDR1 MNHEY and CDR2 SMNVEV (reference sequence).

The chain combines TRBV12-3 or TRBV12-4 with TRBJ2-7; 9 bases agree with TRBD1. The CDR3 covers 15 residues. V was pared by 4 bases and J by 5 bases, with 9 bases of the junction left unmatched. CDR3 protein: CASSSYAGQGDEQYF. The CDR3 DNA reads TGTGCCAGCAGTTCATACGCGGGACAGGGAGACGAGCAGTACTTC.

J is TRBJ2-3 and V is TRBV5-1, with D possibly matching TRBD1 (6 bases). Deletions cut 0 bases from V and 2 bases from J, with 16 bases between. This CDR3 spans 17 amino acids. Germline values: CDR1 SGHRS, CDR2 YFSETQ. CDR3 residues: CASSLVETGMHTDTQYF. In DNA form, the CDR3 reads TGCGCCAGCAGCTTGGTAGAAACAGGGATGCACACAGATACGCAGTATTTT.

The CDR3 nucleotides are TGTGCCATCGCGACCCGGGTTGACTACGAGCAGTACTTC. This sequence encodes CAIATRVDYEQYF. V and J are TRBV10-3 and TRBJ2-7, with D unclear. V dropped 8 bases and J dropped 3 bases, with 14 bases sitting between them. Germline-derived CDR1 and CDR2 are ENHRY and SYGVKD. CDR3 length equals 13 residues.

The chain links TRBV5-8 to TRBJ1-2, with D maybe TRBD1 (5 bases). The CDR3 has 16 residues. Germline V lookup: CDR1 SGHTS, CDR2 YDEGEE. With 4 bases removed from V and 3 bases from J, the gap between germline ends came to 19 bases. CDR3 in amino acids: CASSRGVQEKDYGYTF. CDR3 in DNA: TGTGCCAGCAGCCGGGGGGTTCAGGAGAAAGACTATGGCTACACCTTC.